Below, 23 T cell receptor beta chains from the same sample are listed, as sequenced in a study of shared clonotypes between healthy human individuals. Repertoires were generated with immunoSEQ multiplex PCR, while TCRdb's copy carries only in-frame clones and drops some. The sample shows under 850,000 clones, roughly 72% of them seen only once. Sample: memory CD4+ T cells sorted from blood. Subset noted: CD45RA-negative fraction. These receptors all come from a young woman in good health.

V gene TRBV10-3 combines with J gene TRBJ2-7; D not resolved. V lost 11 bases and J lost 5, with 16 bases in between. Germline V lookup: CDR1 ENHRY, CDR2 SYGVKD. The CDR3 consists of 12 residues. The CDR3 spells CAAGSRVNEQYF. The CDR3 coding sequence is TGTGCCGCCGGCTCAAGAGTCAACGAGCAGTACTTC.

The V gene is TRBV6-4, the J gene TRBJ1-2; perhaps TRBD1 as D (6 bases). Trimming took 3 bases from V and 7 from J, leaving 15 bases between them. The CDR3 consists of 14 residues. Germline lookup yields CDR1 MRHNA and CDR2 SNTAGT. CDR3 sequence reads: CASSDFAGEAGYTF. The CDR3 DNA follows: TGTGCCAGCAGTGATTTCGCAGGGGAGGCTGGCTACACCTTC.

In this sample, this clone turned up a few times. The J gene is TRBJ1-5, the V gene TRBV5-6, with unresolved D. The germline V and J ends were trimmed by 4 bases and 0 bases, with 8 bases remaining between them. The CDR3 is 14 residues long. CDR1 SGHDT and CDR2 YYEEEE come from the germline V gene. CDR3 nucleotides: TGTGCCAGCAGCGTGACATATAGCAATCAGCCCCAGCATTTT. Its translation is CASSVTYSNQPQHF. The full variable domain, completed using reference TRBV5-6 and TRBJ1-5, is DAGVTQSPTHLIKTRGQQVTLRCSPKSGHDTVSWYQQALGQGPQFIFQYYEEEERQRGNFPDRFSGHQFPNYSSELNVNALLLGDSALYLCASSVTYSNQPQHFGDGTRLSIL.

V and J are TRBV6-5 and TRBJ2-7; D possibly uses TRBD1 or TRBD2 (5 bases each). V lost 0 bases, J lost 0 bases, and 12 bases lay in between. This CDR3 contains 16 residues. CDR1 and CDR2 from the germline V gene are MNHEY and SVGAGI. The DNA for the CDR3 is TGTGCCAGCAGTTACTCGGGGGTGGGCAGCTCCTACGAGCAGTACTTC. Translated: CASSYSGVGSSYEQYF.

This chain uses TRBV18 with TRBJ1-2, with D hard to call. Trimming took 6 bases from V and 1 from J, leaving 9 bases between them. The CDR3 is made up of 13 amino acids. The germline V gene encodes CDR1 KGHSH and CDR2 LQKENI. The CDR3 loop is CASSLSGNYGYTF. The CDR3 nucleotides are TGTGCCAGCTCCCTCTCCGGTAACTATGGCTACACCTTC.

On this clone itself: The same CDR3 also results from other DNA sequences found in this sample. The chain joins TRBV18 to TRBJ2-5; the D is unclear. Per germline, CDR1 KGHSH and CDR2 LQKENI. V lost 2 bases and J lost 4, with 5 bases in between. This CDR3 contains 12 residues. The CDR3 bases are TGTGCCAGCTCACCATCCCCAGAGACCCAGTACTTC. This translates into CASSPSPETQYF.

A few counts support this clone. This chain joins TRBV25-1 and TRBJ1-5; D unresolved. Germline CDR1 reads MGHDK; CDR2 reads SYGVNS. The CDR3 spans 12 residues. Trimming left V 4 bases short and J 9 bases short, with 10 bases between. Here the CDR3 reads CASSGGSWPQHF. Here the CDR3 DNA reads TGTGCCAGCAGTGGTGGGTCGTGGCCCCAGCATTTT. Complete variable domain (other parts from reference TRBV25-1 and TRBJ1-5): EADIYQTPRYLVIGTGKKITLECSQTMGHDKMYWYQQDPGMELHLIHYSYGVNSTEKGDLSSESTVSRIRTEHFPLTLESARPSHTSQYLCASSGGSWPQHFGDGTRLSIL.

This clone came up once. This chain links TRBV27 with TRBJ2-1; D possibly matches TRBD1 or TRBD2 (5 bases each). Per germline, CDR1 MNHEY and CDR2 SMNVEV (reference sequence). Deletions cut 8 bases from V and 2 bases from J, with 13 bases between. This CDR3 spans 14 amino acids. CDR3: CASGRDAAYNEQFF. The CDR3 region has the DNA TGTGCCAGCGGCCGGGACGCAGCCTACAATGAGCAGTTCTTC.

This rearrangement joins TRBV2 to TRBJ2-5, with D possibly matching TRBD1 (5 bases). This CDR3 has 13 amino acids. Germline assignment: CDR1 SNHLY and CDR2 FYNNEI. Trimming removed 6 bases at V and 5 bases at J, with 13 bases between. The CDR3 loop is CASSLRVPETQYF. The CDR3 DNA sequence: TGTGCCAGCAGCCTCAGGGTTCCCGAGACCCAGTACTTC.

The V and J genes are TRBV10-1 and TRBJ2-7; no clear D. The CDR3 covers 17 residues. Trimming removed 3 bases from V and 1 base from J, with 19 bases in between. Looked up from germline, CDR1 is WNHNN and CDR2 is SYGVQD (reference sequence). This CDR3 reads CASSDLRFFEESYEQYF. The CDR3 nucleotides are TGCGCCAGCAGTGACCTCCGCTTTTTTGAGGAATCCTACGAGCAGTACTTC.

This clone was observed a few times. The same CDR3 arises from other DNA sequences in this sample as well. The V and J genes are TRBV4-1 and TRBJ1-1; 8 nucleotides agree with TRBD1. The CDR3 covers 13 residues. CDR1 and CDR2 from the germline V gene are MGHRA and YSYEKL. V was pared by 4 bases and J by 4 bases, with 2 bases of the junction left unmatched. CDR3 in DNA: TGCGCCAGCAGCCTCACAGGGGGCACTGAAGCTTTCTTT. The encoded protein is CASSLTGGTEAFF.

J is TRBJ2-3 and V is TRBV6-5, with 8 bases identical to TRBD2. This CDR3 spans 14 amino acids. Germline V lookup: CDR1 MNHEY, CDR2 SVGAGI. With 8 bases clipped from V and 0 bases from J, the junction kept 4 bases outside the gene matches. CDR3 region: CASRASGSTDTQYF. Here the CDR3 DNA reads TGTGCCAGCCGAGCTAGCGGGAGCACAGATACGCAGTATTTT.

This clone was observed a handful of times. This chain uses TRBV2 with TRBJ1-3; D is unclear. CDR1 is SNHLY and CDR2 is FYNNEI in the germline V gene. This CDR3 region has 12 residues. Trimming stripped 7 bases from V and 6 bases from J, with 10 bases between. The CDR3 nucleotides read TGTGCCAGCACAAGGTCGATAAACACCATATATTTT. This translates into CASTRSINTIYF.

The chain links TRBV30 to TRBJ2-1, with 7 bases lining up with TRBD2. Germline CDR1 GTSNPN, CDR2 SVGIG (reference sequence). V dropped 4 bases and J dropped 7; count of bases not matched to a gene: 13. The CDR3 is 15 amino acids. For the CDR3, the DNA is TGTGCCTGGACCCGACTAGCTGGTGGTAAAAATGAGCAGTTCTTC. It codes for CAWTRLAGGKNEQFF.

This clone was counted once. The V call is TRBV19, the J call TRBJ2-4, with 15 positions matching TRBD2. From germline, CDR1 is LNHDA and CDR2 SQIVND (reference sequence). Trimming cost V 1 base and J 1 base; bases outside gene matches: 5. This CDR3 is built from 19 residues. The DNA for the CDR3 is TGTGCCAGTAGTATAGTAGGACTAGCGGGAGGGGGGGCCAAAAACATTCAGTACTTC. It translates to CASSIVGLAGGGAKNIQYF.

Turning to this clone: The same CDR3 also results from other DNA sequences found in this sample. This chain uses TRBV7-2 with TRBJ2-1; no firm D call. The CDR3 is 13 amino acids. Germline-derived CDR1 and CDR2 are SGHTA and FQGNSA. V was shortened by 5 bases and J by 5 bases, with 10 bases between the two germline ends. In DNA, the CDR3 is TGTGCCAGCAGCCCCTACCTAAACAATGAGCAGTTCTTC. This encodes CASSPYLNNEQFF.

This sequence joins TRBV21-1 and TRBJ2-7; the listed D gene, TRBD1, was not tested against the DNA. TRBV21-1 is a pseudogene locus. This CDR3 region has 15 residues. This chain's CDR3 is CASSRQGSSSYEQYF. The CDR3 DNA follows: TGTGCCAGCAGCCGACAGGGAAGTTCCTCCTACGAGCAGTACTTC.

The V and J genes are TRBV7-9 and TRBJ1-1, with 7 bases matching TRBD1. With 5 bases clipped from V and 3 bases from J, the junction kept 15 bases outside the gene matches. CDR1 is SEHNR, CDR2 FQNEAQ, per germline (reference sequence). This CDR3 has 17 residues. The chain's CDR3 is CASSPRGQGERDTEAFF. DNA of the CDR3: TGTGCCAGCAGCCCGAGAGGGCAGGGGGAAAGGGACACTGAAGCTTTCTTT.

The sample holds a few counts of this clone. The chain employs TRBV11-2 and TRBJ2-7, with TRBD1 matching over 8 bases. Germline CDR1 reads SGHAT; CDR2 reads FQNNGV. Unmatched junction bases numbered 13, after V lost 5 bases and J lost 7 bases. This CDR3 is built from 15 residues. The CDR3 region is CASSLGQGRTGEQYF. CDR3 coding DNA: TGTGCCAGCAGCCTTGGACAGGGACGAACTGGTGAGCAGTACTTC.

This chain uses TRBV5-1 with TRBJ2-1, with 8 bases matching TRBD2. The trim removed 3 bases at V and 6 bases at J, leaving 11 bases unmatched. CDR3 length: 16 amino acids. Germline V CDR1 and CDR2: SGHRS, YFSETQ. The CDR3 DNA follows: TGCGCCAGCAGCTCGAAAGCGGGGGCGGGTGCCAATGAGCAGTTCTTC. It is translated as CASSSKAGAGANEQFF.

The rearrangement links TRBV5-8 to TRBJ1-1, with D uncertain. The V end was cut by 4 bases, the J end by 4 bases, with 11 bases between. This CDR3 spans 13 amino acids. Germline assignment: CDR1 SGHTS and CDR2 YDEGEE. The CDR3 reads CASSRNKRTEAFF. The CDR3 bases are TGTGCCAGCAGCCGCAACAAACGCACTGAAGCTTTCTTT.

The chain combines TRBV7-9 with TRBJ1-2; a possible D gene is TRBD1 (5 bases). This CDR3 spans 16 amino acids. The germline gives CDR1 SEHNR, CDR2 FQNEAQ (reference sequence). Trimming removed 2 bases from V and 8 bases from J, with 21 bases in between. The CDR3: CASSLPTRWDPLGYTF. Here the CDR3 DNA reads TGTGCCAGCAGCTTACCAACAAGATGGGACCCTTTGGGCTACACCTTC.

This clone was detected a few times. The V call is TRBV28, the J call TRBJ1-5, with 11 bases aligning to TRBD1. The CDR3 extends over 15 amino acids. Trimming at V came to 8 bases and at J to 6 bases, leaving 9 bases not matched to a gene. Per the germline V gene, CDR1 is MDHEN and CDR2 is SYDVKM. In DNA, the CDR3 is TGTGCCAGCGGCCCCACCGGGACAGGGGGTCAGCCCCAGCATTTT. Translated, it gives CASGPTGTGGQPQHF.